Below, 21 T cell receptor beta chains from the same sample are listed, as sequenced in a study of early T cells in non-severe SARS-CoV-2 infection. TCRdb passed the 5' RACE reads through MiXCR, listing each CDR3 protein once. The sample consists of approximately 31,000 distinct CDR3 sequences, more than 4.5% of them appearing once. Sequencing was performed on whole blood. These receptors came from an adult who was a healthcare worker with PCR-confirmed SARS-CoV-2 infection or an uninfected control (not recorded which).

Many counts were recorded for this clonotype. V gene TRBV4-1 combines with J gene TRBJ1-1; D call uncertain. This CDR3 is built from 16 residues. The V gene's germline CDR1 is MGHRA and CDR2 YSYEKL. V was clipped by 2 bases and J by 0 bases, with 13 bases between them. The CDR3 coding sequence is TGCGCCAGCAGCCAAATTGTCGTCACACTGAACACTGAAGCTTTCTTT. Its translation: CASSQIVVTLNTEAFF.

This clonotype was found many times. One end of the junction varies from germline; a read error may be responsible. Here the CDR3 reads CVSSFFPDTQYF. The CDR3 DNA reads as TGTGTCAGCAGTTTCTTCCCAGATACGCAGTATTTT. J is TRBJ2-3 and V is TRBV12-3 or TRBV12-4; D gene uncertain. CDR3 length equals 12 residues.

This clonotype was recorded only once. The V and J genes are TRBV24-1 and TRBJ2-1; D may be TRBD1 or TRBD2 (6 bases each). The germline V and J ends were trimmed by 12 bases and 4 bases, with 21 bases remaining between them. Germline V CDR1 and CDR2: KGHDR, SFDVKD. The CDR3 has 15 amino acids. The CDR3 region has the DNA TGTGCCGCCTCTGGGGGCGGGACGGGATACAATGAGCAGTTCTTC. As protein: CAASGGGTGYNEQFF.

This clonotype turned up a few times. The chain has TRBV29-1 and TRBJ2-1; D might be TRBD1 (6 bases). The V gene's germline CDR1 is SQVTM and CDR2 ANQGSEA. The CDR3 consists of 14 residues. Trimming removed 4 bases from V and 7 bases from J, with 17 bases in between. Written as DNA, the CDR3 is TGCAGCGTTGTGAAGGCAGGGGTCCTAAATGAGCAGTTCTTC. Protein: CSVVKAGVLNEQFF.

The chain joins TRBV4-3 to TRBJ2-7; D remains unclear. The germline V and J ends were trimmed by 0 bases and 7 bases, with 10 bases remaining between them. Germline CDR1 and CDR2: LGHNA and YSLEER. The CDR3 is made up of 13 amino acids. CDR3 DNA: TGCGCCAGCAGCCAAGATCTAGTCGCAGAGCAGTACGTC. This sequence encodes CASSQDLVAEQYV.

There are a few counts of this clonotype. This rearrangement joins TRBV6-6 to TRBJ2-7, with 12 bases aligning to TRBD2. V trimming: 5 bases; J trimming: 2 bases; junction bases outside the gene matches: 4. Looked up from germline, CDR1 is MNHNY and CDR2 is SVGAGI (reference sequence). The CDR3 covers 15 residues. The CDR3 DNA reads as TGTGCCAGCAGTAACCTAGCGGGAGGGGCCTACGAGCAGTACGTC. This translates into CASSNLAGGAYEQYV.

This rearrangement joins TRBV19 to TRBJ2-2; D may be TRBD1 or TRBD2 (6 bases each). V was pared by 3 bases and J by 6 bases, with 11 bases between. The length of the CDR3 is 14 residues. Germline V gives CDR1 LNHDA, CDR2 SQIVND (reference sequence). The CDR3 loop reads CASSMLEGAGELFF. CDR3 coding DNA: TGTGCCAGTAGTATGCTGGAGGGGGCCGGGGAGCTGTTTTTT.

In its sample, this clonotype was seen many times. The chain links TRBV15 to TRBJ2-7; the D gene could be TRBD1 or TRBD2 (5 bases each). Trimming cost V 0 bases and J 4 bases, with 10 bases left between them. The CDR3 consists of 14 residues. The V gene's germline CDR1 is LNHNV and CDR2 YYDKDF (reference sequence). The CDR3 region has the DNA TGTGCCACCAGCAGAGAAATGGGGGTGTACGAGCAGTACGTC. It yields the protein CATSREMGVYEQYV.

Only a few counts were recorded for this clonotype. This chain connects TRBV29-1 to TRBJ2-5; perhaps TRBD1 as D (5 bases). Trimming pared 7 bases from V and 5 bases from J, leaving 14 bases between. In germline, CDR1 is SQVTM, CDR2 ANQGSEA. The CDR3 covers 12 residues. The CDR3 DNA reads as TGCAGCGCTCAGGGCACAACGGAGACCCAGTACTTC. This translates into CSAQGTTETQYF.

The chain couples TRBV18 to TRBJ1-1; D not certain. The V gene's germline CDR1 is KGHSH and CDR2 LQKENI. The CDR3 consists of 17 residues. V shed 6 bases and J shed 0 bases, with 20 bases lying between them. CDR3 amino acids: CASSAGGRGSVNTEAFF. The CDR3 DNA reads as TGTGCCAGCTCGGCGGGAGGGCGCGGGTCCGTGAACACTGAAGCTTTCTTT.

The J gene is TRBJ2-4, the V gene TRBV5-6; D gene ambiguous. CDR3 length: 13 amino acids. V lost 2 bases and J lost 15, with 18 bases in between. Per germline, CDR1 SGHDT and CDR2 YYEEEE. CDR3 coding DNA: TGTGCCAGCAGCTTACAAGGGATCAAATTTTGGTACTTC. Translated: CASSLQGIKFWYF.

The table lists this clonotype with many counts. The chain recombines TRBV10-1 with TRBJ2-1; 10 nucleotides align to TRBD2. CDR1 is WNHNN and CDR2 is SYGVQD in the germline V gene (reference sequence). The CDR3 sequence is 15 residues long. The V and J ends lost 3 bases and 4 bases, in that order; junction bases with no gene match: 3. CDR3 coding DNA: TGCGCCAGCAGTGAAAGGACTAGCGGATACAATGAGCAGTTCTTC. As protein: CASSERTSGYNEQFF.

This clonotype has more than one count but fewer than ten. The chain uses TRBV5-1 and TRBJ1-2, with TRBD1 matching 8 bases. V trimming: 4 bases; J trimming: 5 bases; junction bases outside the gene matches: 4. CDR1 is SGHRS and CDR2 is YFSETQ in the germline V gene. This CDR3 spans 13 amino acids. The CDR3 nucleotides read TGCGCCAGCAGCCTGGACAGGGTTTATGGCTACACCTTC. Translation gives CASSLDRVYGYTF.

This clonotype was detected ten times or more. This sequence joins TRBV7-2 and TRBJ2-2; D may be TRBD2 (6 bases). The V gene lost 4 bases and the J gene lost 5 bases, with 14 bases spanning the gap. The CDR3 is made up of 15 amino acids. CDR1 is SGHTA, CDR2 FQGNSA, per germline. The CDR3 region is CASSWGVEGTGELFF. Here the CDR3 DNA reads TGTGCCAGCAGCTGGGGAGTGGAGGGAACCGGGGAGCTGTTTTTT.

This clonotype has at least ten counts. The chain links TRBV12-3 or TRBV12-4 to TRBJ2-1; a possible D gene is TRBD2 (5 bases). CDR3 size: 15 residues. The V end was cut by 6 bases, the J end by 3 bases, with 15 bases between. Here the CDR3 reads CASRPETTVYNEQFF. In DNA, the CDR3 is TGTGCCAGCAGGCCGGAGACTACCGTCTACAATGAGCAGTTCTTC.

The table lists this clonotype with many counts. This chain uses TRBV11-2 with TRBJ2-7; D not certain. Germline CDR1 is SGHAT and CDR2 is FQNNGV. The CDR3 has 16 amino acids. V was clipped by 0 bases and J by 6 bases, with 18 bases between them. CDR3 amino acids: CASSLDRVLRLGEQYV. The CDR3 DNA follows: TGTGCCAGCAGCTTAGATCGAGTTCTTCGCCTTGGCGAGCAGTACGTC.

This clonotype was detected many times. The chain is built from TRBV29-1 and TRBJ2-3; D is possibly TRBD2 (6 bases). CDR1 and CDR2 (germline): SQVTM, ANQGSEA. This CDR3 has 15 amino acids. V gave up 2 bases and J gave up 2 bases, with 14 bases separating them. The CDR3 DNA is TGCAGCGTTGAAAAGGCGGGAAGGACCACAGATACGCAGTATTTT. Its protein product is CSVEKAGRTTDTQYF.

The chain carries TRBV11-2 and TRBJ2-3; 11 bases line up with TRBD2. J lost 5 bases, V lost 5 bases, and 9 bases had no gene match. Germline-derived CDR1 and CDR2 are SGHAT and FQNNGV. The CDR3 runs 16 residues. The CDR3 loop is CASSPGTSGSVDTQYF. CDR3 DNA: TGTGCCAGCAGCCCCGGAACTAGCGGGAGTGTAGATACGCAGTATTTT.

This clonotype was observed at least ten times. The chain uses TRBV28 and TRBJ1-5; D is ambiguous. Looked up from germline, CDR1 is MDHEN and CDR2 is SYDVKM. This CDR3 comprises 12 residues. V was cut by 4 bases and J by 11 bases, with 12 bases left in between. CDR3: CASSWVRATQHF. The CDR3 DNA follows: TGTGCCAGCAGTTGGGTCAGAGCTACCCAGCATTTT.

This clonotype was seen at least ten times. The V and J genes are TRBV11-3 and TRBJ2-3, with D possibly matching TRBD1 (5 bases). V gave up 0 bases and J gave up 5 bases, with 12 bases separating them. Germline V gives CDR1 SGHNT, CDR2 YENEEA. The CDR3 loop spans 15 amino acids. In DNA form, the CDR3 reads TGTGCCAGCAGCTTAGACCCAATCAGGGAAGATACGCAGTATTTT. Residues: CASSLDPIREDTQYF. Combining the CDR3 with reference TRBV11-3 and TRBJ2-3 gives the whole variable domain EAGVVQSPRYKIIEKKQPVAFWCNPISGHNTLYWYLQNLGQGPELLIRYENEEAVDDSQLPKDRFSAERLKGVDSTLKIQPAELGDSAVYLCASSLDPIREDTQYFGPGTRLTVL.

This clonotype was recorded at least ten times. V usage is TRBV28 and J usage is TRBJ1-5; D may be TRBD1 (6 bases). Between the trimmed V and J ends, which lost 2 bases and 8 bases, there was a span of 7 bases. Germline V gives CDR1 MDHEN, CDR2 SYDVKM. The CDR3 extends over 12 amino acids. CDR3 coding DNA: TGTGCCAGCAGTTTAAGGGGGGAGCCCCAGCATTTT. This sequence encodes CASSLRGEPQHF.